This T cell receptor (beta chain) was observed in a study of blood T cell repertoires in COVID-19. About the study: COVID-19 samples from acute and convalescent phases originated in the United States, Italy and Spain. Sources were T cells, B-cell-depleted T cells, or PBMCs; the material itself was cDNA or gDNA.

The CDR3 contains 14 residues. Germline CDR1 is LNHDA and CDR2 is SQIVND (reference sequence). Trimming pared 6 bases from V and 0 bases from J, leaving 11 bases between. As concerns this clone: This specimen includes other DNA sequences encoding the same CDR3.

Study processing details: Estimated nucleated cell counts came from reference gene primer amplification. Produced via immunoSEQ multiplex PCR; TCRdb's table is partial and in-frame only. D and trimming come from the DNA, and the V and J calls and clone size come from that table. The profile shows about 340,000 clones, about 83% of them singletons. J is TRBJ1-1 and V is TRBV19; D is perhaps TRBD1 (6 bases). Source material: peripheral blood. The sequence was collected from a man in his thirties or forties with active or convalescent COVID-19. The CDR3 region is CASSPRGLNTEAFF. CDR3 nucleotides: TGTGCCAGTAGCCCCAGGGGACTGAACACTGAAGCTTTCTTT.